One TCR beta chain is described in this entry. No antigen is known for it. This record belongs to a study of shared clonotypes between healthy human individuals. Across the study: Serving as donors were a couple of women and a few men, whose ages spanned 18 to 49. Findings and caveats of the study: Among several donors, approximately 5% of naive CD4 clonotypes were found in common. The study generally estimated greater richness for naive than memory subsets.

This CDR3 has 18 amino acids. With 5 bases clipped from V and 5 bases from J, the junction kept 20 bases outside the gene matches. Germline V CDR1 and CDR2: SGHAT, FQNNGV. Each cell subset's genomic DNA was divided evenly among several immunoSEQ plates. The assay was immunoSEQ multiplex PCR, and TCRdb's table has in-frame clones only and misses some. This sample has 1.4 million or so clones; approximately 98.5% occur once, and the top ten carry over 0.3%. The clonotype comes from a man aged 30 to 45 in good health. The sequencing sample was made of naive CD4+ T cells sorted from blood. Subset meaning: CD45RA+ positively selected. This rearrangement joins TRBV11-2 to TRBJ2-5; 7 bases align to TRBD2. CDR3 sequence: CASSPRPGPREGPETQYF. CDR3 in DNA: TGTGCCAGCAGCCCTCGACCGGGTCCGAGGGAGGGCCCCGAGACCCAGTACTTC.